This TCR beta chain was sequenced for a study of blood T cell repertoires in COVID-19. Study in general: Samples came from the United States, Italy and Spain, spanning acute and convalescent COVID-19. T cells, B-cell-depleted T cells, or PBMCs supplied cDNA or gDNA.

In the authors' methods: Reference gene primers were amplified, and this amplification served to estimate nucleated cell counts. Assay: immunoSEQ multiplex PCR; the TCRdb copy retains only in-frame clones and omits some. D and trimming were read from the DNA, whereas the V and J calls and clone size are those reported in that table. The profile shows fewer than 85,000 clones, approximately 89% of them singletons. The specimen was peripheral blood. The sequence was collected from an elderly man with acute or convalescent COVID-19.

The DNA of the CDR3 is TGTGCCAGCTCACCACCGCAAGCAGGGTCGAACACTGAAGCTTTCTTT. Encoded protein: CASSPPQAGSNTEAFF. This chain joins TRBV18 and TRBJ1-1, with D possibly being TRBD1 (5 bases). CDR1 is KGHSH and CDR2 is LQKENI in the germline V gene. Trimming removed 0 bases at V and 1 base at J, with 12 bases between. This CDR3 is 16 amino acids long. The full variable domain, completed using reference TRBV18 and TRBJ1-1, is NAGVMQNPRHLVRRRGQEARLRCSPMKGHSHVYWYRQLPEEGLKFMVYLQKENIIDESGMPKERFSAEFPKEGPSILRIQQVVRGDSAAYFCASSPPQAGSNTEAFFGQGTRLTVV.